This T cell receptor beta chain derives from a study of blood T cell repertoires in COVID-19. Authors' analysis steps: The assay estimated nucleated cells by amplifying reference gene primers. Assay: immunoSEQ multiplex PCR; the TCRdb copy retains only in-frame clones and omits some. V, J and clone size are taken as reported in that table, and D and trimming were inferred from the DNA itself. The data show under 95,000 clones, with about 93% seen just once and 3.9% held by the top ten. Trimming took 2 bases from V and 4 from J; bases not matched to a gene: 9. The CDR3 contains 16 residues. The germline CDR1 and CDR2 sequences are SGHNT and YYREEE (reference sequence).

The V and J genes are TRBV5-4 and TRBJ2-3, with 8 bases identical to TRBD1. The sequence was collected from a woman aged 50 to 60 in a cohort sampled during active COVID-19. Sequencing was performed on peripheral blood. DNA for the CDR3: TGTGCCAGCAGCTTCGCGCCGGGACAGGCCTCAGATACGCAGTATTTT. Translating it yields CASSFAPGQASDTQYF.